Each of the 25 T cell receptor beta chains below was sequenced from the same sample in a study of technical replicates of blood from a handful of donors. TCRdb keeps only in-frame clones here, not all; method: immunoSEQ multiplex PCR. Here the sample spans more than 65,000 clones, about 94% being singletons. Sequencing was performed on T cells isolated from PBMCs. These receptor sequences come from a human donor in good health.

This clone showed up just once. The chain is built from TRBV10-1 and TRBJ2-5, with 7 bases that match TRBD1. With 3 bases clipped from V and 5 bases from J, the junction kept 12 bases outside the gene matches. Germline V gene lookup returns CDR1 WNHNN and CDR2 SYGVQD (reference sequence). The CDR3 has 16 amino acids. CDR3 loop: CASSEGDRVHRETQYF. In DNA, the CDR3 is TGCGCCAGCAGTGAAGGAGACAGGGTCCACCGGGAGACCCAGTACTTC.

J is TRBJ1-3 and V is TRBV5-1; a weak D match, TRBD1 (5 bases). Trimming shortened V by 2 bases and J by 1 base, and 7 bases separated the two germline ends. The CDR3 runs to 14 residues. Germline assignment: CDR1 SGHRS and CDR2 YFSETQ. CDR3 region: CASSFDSSGNTIYF. CDR3 DNA sequence: TGCGCCAGCAGCTTCGACAGTTCTGGAAACACCATATATTTT.

CDR3: CASSFRLGGAANEKLFF. CDR3 coding DNA: TGTGCCAGCAGCTTTCGGCTTGGGGGGGCAGCTAATGAAAAACTGTTTTTT. This chain joins TRBV7-6 and TRBJ1-4; tentatively, D is TRBD1 (6 bases). The CDR3 contains 17 residues. Germline assignment: CDR1 SGHVS and CDR2 FNYEAQ. Trimming pared 3 bases from V and 3 bases from J, leaving 17 bases between.

On this clone: Other nucleotide sequences in the sample specify the same CDR3. V is TRBV5-1 and J is TRBJ2-5, with 11 nucleotides matching TRBD2. CDR3 length: 15 residues. Losses at the gene ends were 5 bases for V and 2 bases for J; bases not matched to a gene: 5. Germline values: CDR1 SGHRS, CDR2 YFSETQ. CDR3 bases: TGCGCCAGCAGGCTAGCGGGGGGTCGACAAGAGACCCAGTACTTC. This gives the protein CASRLAGGRQETQYF.

The genes are TRBV7-3 and TRBJ2-2, with TRBD2 identical over 11 bases. The CDR3 consists of 16 residues. In germline, CDR1 is SGHTA, CDR2 FQGTGA. V shed 5 bases and J 5 bases; nucleotides not matched to a gene: 7. DNA of the CDR3: TGTGCCAGCAGCCAAAGACTAGCGGGGATGACCGGGGAGCTGTTTTTT. Residues: CASSQRLAGMTGELFF.

The V call is TRBV19, the J call TRBJ2-6, with a weak D call TRBD2 (5 bases). The CDR3 consists of 16 residues. Between the trimmed V and J ends, which lost 5 bases and 3 bases, there was a span of 14 bases. Per germline, CDR1 LNHDA and CDR2 SQIVND (reference sequence). The CDR3 sequence is CASSPRGGGGANVLTF. The CDR3 region has the DNA TGTGCCAGTAGTCCCCGAGGAGGCGGTGGGGCCAACGTCCTGACTTTC.

There are a few counts of this clone. V is TRBV5-1 and J is TRBJ1-5; D not resolved. Germline V lookup: CDR1 SGHRS, CDR2 YFSETQ. CDR3 size: 13 residues. V gave up 4 bases and J gave up 6 bases, with 11 bases separating them. As DNA, the CDR3 is TGCGCCAGCAGCCTAACAGTCGCTCAGCCCCAGCATTTT. Protein product: CASSLTVAQPQHF.

This chain connects TRBV10-1 to TRBJ2-1; 8 nucleotides agree with TRBD1. This CDR3 has 14 amino acids. J was trimmed by 9 bases and V by 2 bases; bases with no gene match: 6. Germline assignment: CDR1 WNHNN and CDR2 SYGVQD (reference sequence). The CDR3 coding sequence is TGCGCCAGCAGTGAGACAGGGGGGAAGCCTGAGCAGTTCTTC. It yields the protein CASSETGGKPEQFF.

The chain recombines TRBV4-1 with TRBJ1-5; D remains unclear. V shed 7 bases and J shed 7 bases, with 23 bases lying between them. The CDR3 is 16 amino acids. Per the germline V gene, CDR1 is MGHRA and CDR2 is YSYEKL. CDR3 sequence: CASTQIAGIPQQPQHF. The CDR3 nucleotides are TGCGCCAGCACTCAAATCGCCGGGATTCCTCAACAGCCCCAGCATTTT.

The chain employs TRBV7-2 and TRBJ2-1; 10 bases match TRBD2. V lost 2 bases, J lost 7 bases, and 5 bases stayed unmatched. Looked up from germline, CDR1 is SGHTA and CDR2 is FQGNSA. The CDR3 totals 15 residues. The CDR3: CASSLLAGELNEQFF. DNA for the CDR3: TGTGCCAGCAGCTTACTAGCGGGAGAGTTGAATGAGCAGTTCTTC.

The chain is built from TRBV19 and TRBJ1-4, with 7 positions matching TRBD1. V lost 6 bases and J lost 8; bases outside the gene matches: 9. The germline V gene has CDR1 LNHDA and CDR2 SQIVND (reference sequence). This CDR3 is 14 amino acids long. The chain's CDR3 is CASRPTGRGEKLFF. In DNA, the CDR3 is TGTGCCAGTAGACCGACAGGGCGGGGCGAAAAACTGTTTTTT.

This clone was seen just once. The chain links TRBV6-6 to TRBJ1-1; weak D call: TRBD1 (6 bases). Trimming cost V 5 bases and J 4 bases, with 14 bases left between them. Looked up from germline, CDR1 is MNHNY and CDR2 is SVGAGI (reference sequence). The CDR3 sequence is 14 residues long. CDR3 region: CASSTGMGRTEAFF. Written as DNA, the CDR3 is TGTGCCAGCAGTACAGGGATGGGACGCACTGAAGCTTTCTTT.

V usage is TRBV5-6 and J usage is TRBJ1-5; no definite D call. Germline V gene lookup returns CDR1 SGHDT and CDR2 YYEEEE. V was cut by 2 bases and J by 4 bases, with 10 bases left in between. The CDR3 is 14 amino acids. CDR3 DNA sequence: TGTGCCAGCAGCTTTGGGTCCAGGAATCAGCCCCAGCATTTT. Its protein is CASSFGSRNQPQHF.

The chain recombines TRBV5-1 with TRBJ2-5; 9 bases align to TRBD2. The CDR3 has 16 amino acids. In germline, CDR1 is SGHRS, CDR2 YFSETQ. With V trimmed by 0 bases and J by 5 bases, 8 bases remained unmatched. The CDR3 DNA reads TGCGCCAGCAGCTTGGTTGCAGCGGGAGGAGTGGAGACCCAGTACTTC. Translation gives CASSLVAAGGVETQYF.

This CDR3 is CASRINGGRNQPQHF. As DNA, the CDR3 is TGTGCCAGCAGGATTAATGGGGGCCGGAATCAGCCCCAGCATTTT. V is TRBV28 and J is TRBJ1-5, with D maybe TRBD1 (6 bases). V was pared by 6 bases and J by 4 bases, with 16 bases between. The CDR3 has 15 amino acids. Germline-derived CDR1 and CDR2 are MDHEN and SYDVKM. Drawing the rest from reference TRBV28 and TRBJ1-5, the complete variable domain is DVKVTQSSRYLVKRTGEKVFLECVQDMDHENMFWYRQDPGLGLRLIYFSYDVKMKEKGDIPEGYSVSREKKERFSLILESASTNQTSMYLCASRINGGRNQPQHFGDGTRLSIL.

As concerns this clone: This sample includes further DNA sequences coding for the same CDR3. V and J are TRBV5-1 and TRBJ2-7; TRBD1 agrees at 9 bases. Germline trimming cut 0 bases from V and 1 base from J; bases unmatched to any gene: 2. This CDR3 has 15 residues. Germline lookup yields CDR1 SGHRS and CDR2 YFSETQ. The CDR3 is CASSLGGTGSYEQYF. CDR3 nucleotides: TGCGCCAGCAGCTTGGGTGGGACAGGGTCCTACGAGCAGTACTTC.

The V call is TRBV6-5, the J call TRBJ2-7; the match to TRBD1 covers 7 bases. Germline values: CDR1 MNHEY, CDR2 SVGAGI. The CDR3 runs 12 residues. V lost 5 bases and J lost 9; bases outside the gene matches: 7. CDR3 in DNA: TGTGCCAGCAGTAAAGGACAGGCCCGGCAGTACTTC. Residues: CASSKGQARQYF.

The genes are TRBV5-1 and TRBJ1-1; D may be TRBD1 (5 bases). V was shortened by 7 bases and J by 1 base, with 14 bases between the two germline ends. This CDR3 region has 14 residues. CDR1 and CDR2 (germline): SGHRS, YFSETQ. The CDR3 loop reads CASRGGAANTEAFF. In DNA form, the CDR3 reads TGCGCCAGCCGCGGCGGGGCGGCGAACACTGAAGCTTTCTTT.

This clone appeared a few times. V and J are TRBV5-4 and TRBJ2-3, with D possibly TRBD2 on 6 matching bases. Germline CDR1 reads SGHNT; CDR2 reads YYREEE (reference sequence). The CDR3 length is 16 residues. V was trimmed by 2 bases and J by 1 base, leaving 14 bases between them. The CDR3 loop is CASSFSRSGGTDTQYF. The CDR3, as DNA: TGTGCCAGCAGCTTTTCACGTTCGGGAGGCACAGATACGCAGTATTTT.

The J gene is TRBJ2-3, the V gene TRBV6-1, with 10 bases lining up with TRBD2. With 7 bases clipped from V and 2 bases from J, the junction kept 3 bases outside the gene matches. Per germline, CDR1 MNHNS and CDR2 SASEGT. This CDR3 has 14 amino acids. Here the CDR3 reads CASTSGGHTDTQYF. Written as DNA, the CDR3 is TGTGCCAGCACTAGCGGGGGTCACACAGATACGCAGTATTTT.

This clone was counted once. The rearrangement links TRBV14 to TRBJ2-2; D remains ambiguous. CDR3 size: 14 residues. CDR1 and CDR2 (germline): SGHDN, FVKESK. Deletions cut 6 bases from V and 4 bases from J, with 12 bases between. The CDR3 loop is CASRIQTGTGELFF. The CDR3 nucleotides are TGTGCCAGCAGAATTCAGACTGGCACCGGGGAGCTGTTTTTT. Variable domain in full (rest from reference TRBV14 and TRBJ2-2): EAGVTQFPSHSVIEKGQTVTLRCDPISGHDNLYWYRRVMGKEIKFLLHFVKESKQDESGMPNNRFLAERTGGTYSTLKVQPAELEDSGVYFCASRIQTGTGELFFGEGSRLTVL.

The chain combines TRBV4-1 with TRBJ1-6, with D possibly matching TRBD1 (6 bases). CDR3 length: 17 amino acids. V gave up 1 base and J gave up 8 bases, with 18 bases separating them. The V gene's germline CDR1 is MGHRA and CDR2 YSYEKL. CDR3 coding DNA: TGCGCCAGCAGCCAAGGGGAGGGGGGAAATGGTTATTCACCCCTCCACTTT. Its protein product is CASSQGEGGNGYSPLHF.

The V call is TRBV6-5, the J call TRBJ2-7, with D hard to call. V shed 11 bases and J shed 3 bases, with 17 bases lying between them. The CDR3 spans 13 residues. From germline, CDR1 is MNHEY and CDR2 SVGAGI. Here the CDR3 reads CADYPGPRYEQYF. CDR3 coding DNA: TGTGCCGATTACCCAGGTCCTCGCTACGAGCAGTACTTC.

The CDR3 nucleotides read TGCGCCAGCAGCTTGGAGCCGCTCTCTGGAAACACCATATATTTT. This gives the protein CASSLEPLSGNTIYF. This chain connects TRBV5-1 to TRBJ1-3; D call uncertain. The CDR3 runs 15 residues. Trimming shortened V by 0 bases and J by 0 bases, and 7 bases separated the two germline ends. Germline CDR1 and CDR2: SGHRS and YFSETQ.

V is TRBV13 and J is TRBJ2-5, with 8 bases fitting TRBD2. V lost 5 bases, J lost 5 bases, and 13 bases stayed unmatched. The CDR3 length is 16 residues. Germline CDR1 reads PRHDT; CDR2 reads FYEKMQ (reference sequence). Here the CDR3 DNA reads TGTGCCAGCAGCCGAACGGGGGGGTTTCGAGGGGAGACCCAGTACTTC. As protein: CASSRTGGFRGETQYF.